These 5 T cell receptor beta chains share one sample of origin, sequenced in a study of molecular identifiers for immune sequencing clone quantification. One entry per CDR3 protein, called by TCRdb with MiXCR from the PCR reads. The data show approximately 590,000 distinct CDR3 sequences, approximately 24% seen once. Source material: naive CD8+ T cells from blood, with Jurkat cell RNA spiked in. Subset described: FACS-sorted CD8+CD4-CCR7+CD45RA+ naive T cells. These receptors were collected from a human donor in good health. Some libraries in this study had Jurkat cell RNA spiked in.

This clonotype has only a few counts. The rearrangement joins TRBV5-4 to TRBJ2-1, with TRBD2 matching over 8 bases. From germline, CDR1 is SGHNT and CDR2 YYREEE (reference sequence). The trim removed 0 bases at V and 7 bases at J, leaving 9 bases unmatched. There are 16 residues in the CDR3. The CDR3 protein is CASSLVGAGVRNEQFF. The DNA of the CDR3 is TGTGCCAGCAGCTTGGTTGGAGCGGGAGTTCGTAATGAGCAGTTCTTC.

This clonotype was detected once. Germline and junction disagree at one end, which may indicate a read error. This sequence joins TRBV5-3 and TRBJ2-7, with 11 positions matching TRBD2. TRBV5-3 counts as an open reading frame of uncertain function. This CDR3 has 14 residues. The DNA for the CDR3 is TGTGCCAGCAGCTCGGGACTAGCGGCGTACGAGCAGTCCTTC. Translated, it gives CASSSGLAAYEQSF.

This clonotype occurred many times. The chain carries TRBV29-1 and TRBJ1-1; a weak D match, TRBD1 (5 bases). Looked up from germline, CDR1 is SQVTM and CDR2 is ANQGSEA. The V end lost 4 bases, the J end lost 4 bases, and 13 bases lay between the germline ends. CDR3 length equals 13 residues. CDR3 region: CSVGVAGPTEAFF. The CDR3 coding sequence is TGCAGCGTTGGAGTCGCAGGGCCCACTGAAGCTTTCTTT.

The V and J genes are TRBV6-2 or TRBV6-3 and TRBJ1-1; TRBD1 matches at 7 bases. The germline V gene encodes CDR1 MNHEY and CDR2 SVGEGT. Trimming at V came to 5 bases and at J to 1 base, leaving 7 bases not matched to a gene. The CDR3 has 15 residues. Here the CDR3 reads CASSVDRDSNTEAFF. In DNA, the CDR3 is TGTGCCAGCAGTGTCGACAGGGACTCGAACACTGAAGCTTTCTTT.

This clonotype appeared many times. The genes are TRBV11-2 and TRBJ2-3; D remains ambiguous. CDR1 is SGHAT and CDR2 is FQNNGV in the germline V gene. The CDR3 length is 15 residues. The V and J ends lost 5 bases and 5 bases respectively, with 17 bases between them. The CDR3 coding sequence is TGTGCCAGCAGCACTTCCTTGCAGGTTCGAGATACGCAGTATTTT. This translates into CASSTSLQVRDTQYF.